Listed here are 12 T cell receptor beta chains from one sample, sequenced in a study of T cell repertoires in cytomegalovirus infection. MiXCR was run by TCRdb on the reads, yielding one entry per CDR3 protein. The sample yields some 440,000 distinct CDR3 sequences, roughly 30% seen once. Material for sequencing was PBMCs. These receptors all come from a human donor in good health (CMV status not recorded). Some clones in this sample may be carry-over from other donors' samples.

The sample holds many counts of this clonotype. V gene TRBV7-2 combines with J gene TRBJ2-5; TRBD1 aligns across 8 bases. CDR3 size: 17 residues. The germline CDR1 and CDR2 sequences are SGHTA and FQGNSA. The junction had 11 bases not matched to a gene; V was cut back by 3 bases and J by 2 bases. The CDR3 nucleotides read TGTGCCAGCAGCTTGAGCCCGGTGCACAGGGGGCAAGAGACCCAGTACTTC. Translated: CASSLSPVHRGQETQYF. The full variable domain, its missing parts supplied by reference TRBV7-2 and TRBJ2-5, is GAGVSQSPSNKVTEKGKDVELRCDPISGHTALYWYRQSLGQGLEFLIYFQGNSAPDKSGLPSDRFSAERTGGSVSTLTIQRTQQEDSAVYLCASSLSPVHRGQETQYFGPGTRLLVL.

This rearrangement joins TRBV28 to TRBJ2-1; 13 bases are shared with TRBD2. CDR1 and CDR2 from the germline V gene are MDHEN and SYDVKM. The CDR3 consists of 14 residues. The trim removed 7 bases at V and 9 bases at J, leaving 6 bases unmatched. The CDR3 protein is CASNLGLAGSEQFF. In nucleotides, the CDR3 is TGTGCCAGCAACCTGGGACTAGCGGGGAGTGAGCAGTTCTTC.

With regard to this clonotype: It is likely a read error, because the conserved phenylalanine at the end of the CDR3 is missing. The CDR3 DNA follows: TGTGCCAGCACTGACCGACTAGCGAGGGAGCAGTACTTA. Translated: CASTDRLAREQYL. This chain joins TRBV12-3 or TRBV12-4 and TRBJ2-7, with 8 bases lining up with TRBD2. The CDR3 is 13 amino acids. Trimming removed 7 bases from V and 7 bases from J; junction bases left unmatched: 9.

The chain links TRBV29-1 to TRBJ2-6; D possibly corresponds to TRBD2 (5 bases). Trimming shortened V by 4 bases and J by 4 bases, and 8 bases separated the two germline ends. This CDR3 region has 13 residues. In germline, CDR1 is SQVTM, CDR2 ANQGSEA. The CDR3 here is CSVGGAGANVLTF. The DNA for the CDR3 is TGCAGCGTTGGGGGAGCCGGGGCCAACGTCCTGACTTTC.

This clonotype was seen a handful of times. The genes are TRBV7-2 and TRBJ1-2; D may be TRBD1 (6 bases). The V gene lost 5 bases and the J gene lost 8 bases, with 15 bases spanning the gap. CDR1 and CDR2 from the germline V gene are SGHTA and FQGNSA. The CDR3 has 13 amino acids. The CDR3 spells CASSKTGIQGYTF. CDR3 DNA sequence: TGTGCCAGCAGCAAAACAGGGATACAGGGCTACACCTTC.

The chain is built from TRBV5-4 and TRBJ2-5; TRBD2 aligns across 12 bases. The CDR3 extends over 14 amino acids. From germline, CDR1 is SGHNT and CDR2 YYREEE (reference sequence). V gave up 4 bases and J gave up 5 bases; unmatched junction bases: 3. CDR3 nucleotides: TGTGCCAGCAGCGAGGGGACTAGCGGGGAGACCCAGTACTTC. Translating gives CASSEGTSGETQYF.

Concerning this clonotype: A read error may explain this, as a much larger clone is one base away. V usage is TRBV7-9 and J usage is TRBJ2-5, with no clear D. The CDR3 contains 13 residues. Germline loops: CDR1 SEHNR, CDR2 FQNEAQ (reference sequence). The CDR3 DNA follows: TGTGTCAGCAGCCCACGACACCAAGAGACCCAGTACTTC. It yields the protein CVSSPRHQETQYF.

This clonotype came up a few times. A read error may produce the germline difference seen at one junction end. This chain links TRBV6-2 or TRBV6-3 with TRBJ1-2, with D possibly being TRBD1 (5 bases). This CDR3 spans 11 amino acids. Germline loops: CDR1 MNHEY, CDR2 SVGEGT. The CDR3 DNA is TGTGCCGGCAGGGACCTCTATGGCTACACCTTC. It is translated as CAGRDLYGYTF.

The chain uses TRBV6-1 and TRBJ2-4, with D possibly being TRBD2 (5 bases). The length of the CDR3 is 19 residues. Germline V gives CDR1 MNHNS, CDR2 SASEGT. V was shortened by 2 bases and J by 9 bases, with 29 bases between the two germline ends. The CDR3 reads CASSELSGVGYLATTIQYF. CDR3 DNA: TGTGCCAGCAGTGAATTAAGCGGCGTGGGTTATTTAGCCACAACCATTCAGTACTTC.

This sequence joins TRBV25-1 and TRBJ2-7; D possibly matches TRBD1 or TRBD2 (5 bases each). Trimming pared 7 bases from V and 2 bases from J, leaving 18 bases between. The CDR3 runs 15 residues. Germline CDR1 is MGHDK and CDR2 is SYGVNS. This CDR3 is CASTRPGTVAYEQYF. As DNA, the CDR3 is TGTGCCAGCACCCGACCCGGGACGGTGGCCTACGAGCAGTACTTC.

This clonotype was seen many times. The chain joins TRBV7-6 to TRBJ1-1; weak D call: TRBD1 (5 bases). Germline lookup yields CDR1 SGHVS and CDR2 FNYEAQ. Trimming removed 5 bases from V and 1 base from J, with 17 bases in between. The CDR3 length is 16 residues. CDR3 DNA: TGTGCCAGCAGCGAGAGGGACTCCAGCAGGAACACTGAAGCTTTCTTT. This translates into CASSERDSSRNTEAFF.

This rearrangement joins TRBV4-2 to TRBJ2-5; perhaps TRBD1 as D (7 bases). V lost 0 bases to trimming and J lost 2 bases, with 13 bases between them. The CDR3 contains 16 residues. From germline, CDR1 is LGHNA and CDR2 YNFKEQ. The CDR3 spells CASSQDRPGGQETQYF. The CDR3 region has the DNA TGTGCCAGCAGCCAAGATCGGCCAGGGGGGCAAGAGACCCAGTACTTC.